This T cell receptor beta chain was identified during a study of control samples from healthy donors and cancer patients. Libraries were prepared by immunoSEQ multiplex PCR; TCRdb keeps only in-frame clonotypes and omits some of them. The sample contains approximately 170,000 clones, 88% of which appear only once. In germline, CDR1 is MNHEY, CDR2 SVGAGI. V was trimmed by 0 bases and J by 0 bases, leaving 6 bases between them. The CDR3 is 15 residues long. Sequenced sample: blood. This clonotype was sampled from a woman aged 25 to 45 in good health. The V gene is TRBV6-5, the J gene TRBJ1-3; no firm D call. The CDR3 loop is CASSYSVGSGNTIYF. The CDR3, as DNA: TGTGCCAGCAGTTACTCGGTGGGCTCTGGAAACACCATATATTTT.